The 12 T cell receptor beta chains given below trace back to one sample, sequenced in a study of human T cells and chemical hapten exposure. TCRdb re-called the RACE reads through MiXCR, storing one row per CDR3 protein. Altogether about 400,000 distinct CDR3 sequences are present, over 6% being singletons, with the ten largest covering 5% to 6%. Time point reported: patch test 2, 6 weeks after DPC sensitization. Treatment of the sample: therapeutic diphenylcyclopropenone sensitization with weekly scalp DPC. Sequencing was performed on whole blood, taken in connection with sensitization to the hapten diphenylcyclopropenone (DPC). The receptors were sampled from a young woman with alopecia areata. Some clones in this sample may be carry-over from other donors' samples.

This clonotype has a handful of counts. The chain has TRBV5-1 and TRBJ2-3; D call uncertain. There are 13 residues in the CDR3. The V end lost 2 bases, the J end lost 2 bases, and 6 bases lay between the germline ends. Germline lookup yields CDR1 SGHRS and CDR2 YFSETQ. CDR3 sequence (DNA): TGCGCCAGCAGCTTAGTCCCCACAGATACGCAGTATTTT. Translating gives CASSLVPTDTQYF.

This clonotype was counted at least ten times. The chain has TRBV6-5 and TRBJ2-4; TRBD2 matches 16 bases. Germline V gives CDR1 MNHEY, CDR2 SVGAGI. CDR3 length equals 17 residues. Trimming took 0 bases from V and 8 from J; bases not matched to a gene: 4. DNA for the CDR3: TGTGCCAGCAGTTACTCGACGGGACTAGCGGGGGGGGACATTCAGTACTTC. Its translation is CASSYSTGLAGGDIQYF.

This clonotype was seen ten or more times. The CDR3 coding sequence is TGTGCCAGCAGCCAACACAGGGAGTCAGGGGCCAACGTCCTGACTTTC. Amino acid sequence: CASSQHRESGANVLTF. This rearrangement joins TRBV6-4 to TRBJ2-6, with D possibly TRBD1 on 6 matching bases. CDR3 length equals 16 residues. Looked up from germline, CDR1 is MRHNA and CDR2 is SNTAGT. V lost 6 bases, J lost 4 bases, and 16 bases lay in between.

In this sample, this clonotype turned up many times. V and J are TRBV7-2 and TRBJ1-5; D call uncertain. V was cut by 1 base and J by 5 bases, with 6 bases left in between. There are 13 residues in the CDR3. CDR1 and CDR2 (germline): SGHTA, FQGNSA. CDR3 in DNA: TGTGCCAGCAGCTTAGTTCGGGATCAGCCCCAGCATTTT. Its protein is CASSLVRDQPQHF.

The chain recombines TRBV6-5 with TRBJ2-3, with D perhaps being TRBD1 or TRBD2 (5 bases each). CDR3 size: 12 residues. Trimming removed 10 bases from V and 6 bases from J, with 14 bases in between. Germline V gene data show CDR1 as MNHEY and CDR2 as SVGAGI. The CDR3, as DNA: TGTGCCACCAACGGGGACGGGGATACGCAGTATTTT. This sequence encodes CATNGDGDTQYF.

The genes are TRBV20-1 and TRBJ2-4; no firm D call. Trimming removed 5 bases from V and 6 bases from J, with 17 bases in between. CDR1 and CDR2 (germline): DFQATT, SNEGSKA (reference sequence). The CDR3 has 14 amino acids. The DNA for the CDR3 is TGCAGTGCTGTAAAACCGGGCGCCGGAAACATTCAGTACTTC. Translated: CSAVKPGAGNIQYF.

This clonotype was seen at least ten times. This rearrangement joins TRBV6-1 to TRBJ2-2, with D uncertain. V was cut by 5 bases and J by 6 bases, with 13 bases left in between. Germline CDR1 and CDR2: MNHNS and SASEGT. The CDR3 runs to 14 residues. The CDR3 is CASSNPWAAGELFF. As DNA, the CDR3 is TGTGCCAGCAGTAACCCCTGGGCCGCCGGGGAGCTGTTTTTT.

The chain is built from TRBV6-2 or TRBV6-3 and TRBJ1-2; tentatively, D is TRBD1 (5 bases). Trimming pared 0 bases from V and 2 bases from J, leaving 13 bases between. The CDR3 spans 16 residues. The germline V gene has CDR1 MNHEY and CDR2 SVGEGT. CDR3 sequence (DNA): TGTGCCAGCAGTTACTCGAGTCAGGGAGGAAACTATGGCTACACCTTC. Amino acid sequence: CASSYSSQGGNYGYTF.

V and J are TRBV20-1 and TRBJ1-2; 8 bases align to TRBD1. CDR1 and CDR2 (germline): DFQATT, SNEGSKA (reference sequence). V trimming: 3 bases; J trimming: 3 bases; junction bases outside the gene matches: 9. CDR3 size: 15 residues. In nucleotides, the CDR3 is TGCAGTGCTAGCCATTCTGGACAGGGAGACTATGGCTACACCTTC. Protein: CSASHSGQGDYGYTF.

In its sample, this clonotype was seen a few times. This rearrangement joins TRBV29-1 to TRBJ1-3; D unclear. V was shortened by 7 bases and J by 2 bases, with 12 bases between the two germline ends. Germline-derived CDR1 and CDR2 are SQVTM and ANQGSEA. The CDR3 runs 13 residues. Here the CDR3 DNA reads TGCAGCGGGAGGGAGGTTGCTGGAAACACCATATATTTT. This codes for CSGREVAGNTIYF.

This clonotype was detected a few times. The genes are TRBV27 and TRBJ2-6, with D uncertain. CDR3 length equals 15 residues. V was clipped by 3 bases and J by 1 base, with 7 bases between them. Germline V lookup: CDR1 MNHEY, CDR2 SMNVEV (reference sequence). CDR3 sequence reads: CASSLGYSGANVLTF. CDR3 sequence (DNA): TGTGCCAGCAGTTTGGGGTATTCTGGGGCCAACGTCCTGACTTTC.

At least ten counts were recorded for this clonotype. CDR3 in amino acids: CASSQDRAGGLYNEQFF. The CDR3 region has the DNA TGCGCCAGCAGCCAAGATCGCGCGGGGGGACTTTACAATGAGCAGTTCTTC. The rearrangement joins TRBV4-3 to TRBJ2-1, with 8 bases identical to TRBD2. The CDR3 is 17 residues long. Germline V gives CDR1 LGHNA, CDR2 YSLEER. V dropped 0 bases and J dropped 4; count of bases not matched to a gene: 8.